This TCR beta chain comes out of a study of tumor-infiltrating lymphocytes in primary liver carcinoma. The overall study: All lesions had stage T1-T3 N0M0 and 4.2 to 10 cm widths. Sample counts of productive TCRbeta reads spanned roughly 3.65 to 8 million; these counts were similar across tissue types.

Comments on this clonotype: The antigen remains undetermined. Germline is not matched at one junction end, which may reflect a read error.

Priming with a constant-region primer yielded TCR beta cDNA from 450 to 550 ng total RNA. ARM-PCR was slightly modified, and three nested multiplex PCR rounds with it gave rise to the TCR beta libraries. Two initial PCR rounds of ten to eleven cycles each paired TRBV1-TRBV30 forward primers with a C-beta reverse primer. In TCRdb, the multiplex PCR reads were re-called with MiXCR into one record per CDR3 protein. The profile shows roughly 36,000 distinct CDR3 sequences, around 75% of them singletons. This CDR3 is 15 amino acids long. CDR1 and CDR2 from the germline V gene are MDHEN and SYDVKM. Study-level results: Significantly greater top-250-clone fractions characterized tumors relative to blood (p = 0.039). Tumor-adjacent and tumor-blood pairs shared less of their repertoires than tumor region pairs shared.

Unsorted bulk tissue of about 20-31 mg yielded co-extracted RNA and DNA. The rearrangement uses TRBV28 and TRBJ1-3, with D hard to call. This clonotype was sampled from a man in his forties with primary liver carcinoma and hepatitis B virus infection. The specimen was tumor-adjacent normal liver tissue. The CDR3 protein is CTSSPLTGTGNTIYF. In DNA form, the CDR3 reads TGTACCAGCAGCCCTTTGACGGGAACTGGAAACACCATATATTTT.